This T cell receptor beta chain emerged from a study of blood T cell repertoires in COVID-19. Study details: PBMCs, B-cell-depleted T cells, or T cells were the source of the cDNA or gDNA that made up the material.

The germline V gene encodes CDR1 SGHTS and CDR2 YDEGEE. The CDR3 runs 15 residues. After removal of 3 bases from V and 8 bases from J, the junction contained 13 bases not matched to a gene. The assay was immunoSEQ multiplex PCR, and TCRdb's table has in-frame clones only and misses some. The repertoire has 70,000 or so clones, 82% of them found once; the top ten carry over 15%. The chain combines TRBV5-8 with TRBJ1-2; TRBD1 matches at 7 bases. The clonotype originates from a human donor in a cohort sampled during active COVID-19. The material sequenced was peripheral blood. In DNA, the CDR3 is TGTGCCAGCAGCTGGGGAACTGACAGGGCAGGGGGCTACACCTTC. Its protein is CASSWGTDRAGGYTF.